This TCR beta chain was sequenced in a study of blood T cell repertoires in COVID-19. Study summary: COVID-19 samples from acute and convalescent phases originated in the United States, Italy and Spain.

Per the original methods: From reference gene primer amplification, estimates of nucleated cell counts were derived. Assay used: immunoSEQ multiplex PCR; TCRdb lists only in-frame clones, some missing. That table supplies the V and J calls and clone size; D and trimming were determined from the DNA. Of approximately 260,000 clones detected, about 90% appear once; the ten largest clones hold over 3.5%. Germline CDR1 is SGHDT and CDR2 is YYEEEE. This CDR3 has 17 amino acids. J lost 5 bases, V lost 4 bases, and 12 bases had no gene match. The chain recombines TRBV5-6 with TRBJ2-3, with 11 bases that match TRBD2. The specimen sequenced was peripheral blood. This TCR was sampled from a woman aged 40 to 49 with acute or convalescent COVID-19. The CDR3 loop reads CASSDTSGGTTGDTQYF. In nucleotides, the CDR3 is TGTGCCAGCAGCGATACTAGCGGGGGCACCACAGGAGATACGCAGTATTTT.